What follows are 12 T cell receptor beta chains derived from one specimen sequenced in a study of cytotoxic CD8 clonotypes in ibrutinib-treated CLL. Profiled with immunoSEQ multiplex PCR; TCRdb holds only in-frame clones, not every one. The repertoire holds fewer than 200,000 clones, with approximately 80% as singletons. Material: PBMCs, obtained after 24 months of ibrutinib treatment. All receptors come from a human donor with chronic lymphocytic leukemia.

The chain recombines TRBV7-6 with TRBJ2-1; the match to TRBD2 covers 9 bases. The V gene end was trimmed by 1 base and the J gene end by 4 bases; junction bases not matched to a gene: 5. CDR3 length equals 16 residues. Germline values: CDR1 SGHVS, CDR2 FNYEAQ. Here the CDR3 DNA reads TGTGCCAGCAGCTTAGGGGGGCTAGCGGGGTACAATGAGCAGTTCTTC. As protein: CASSLGGLAGYNEQFF.

The chain employs TRBV14 and TRBJ1-2; the D is unclear. Germline V gene lookup returns CDR1 SGHDN and CDR2 FVKESK. V was clipped by 5 bases and J by 4 bases, with 11 bases between them. This CDR3 is built from 13 residues. The CDR3 sequence: CASSLSGFYGYTF. The DNA of the CDR3 is TGTGCCAGCAGCTTAAGCGGATTCTATGGCTACACCTTC.

The chain combines TRBV5-6 with TRBJ1-2; weak D call: TRBD1 (6 bases). Looked up from germline, CDR1 is SGHDT and CDR2 is YYEEEE. Trimming removed 4 bases at V and 10 bases at J, with 17 bases between. The CDR3 spans 13 residues. CDR3 bases: TGTGCCAGCAGCCTAACAGGGTTTAAAGTCTACACCTTC. It is translated as CASSLTGFKVYTF.

The chain has TRBV2 and TRBJ2-3; 10 bases fit TRBD2. The V gene end was trimmed by 4 bases and the J gene end by 3 bases; junction bases not matched to a gene: 4. Germline-derived CDR1 and CDR2 are SNHLY and FYNNEI. The CDR3 contains 15 residues. CDR3 nucleotide sequence: TGTGCCAGCAGTGCGACTAGCGGGTTTACAGATACGCAGTATTTT. Protein product: CASSATSGFTDTQYF.

CDR3 residues: CASSLKGGNTIYF. The CDR3, as DNA: TGTGCCAGCAGTTTAAAGGGAGGAAACACCATATATTTT. This chain joins TRBV27 and TRBJ1-3; no clear D gene. CDR3 length equals 13 residues. Looked up from germline, CDR1 is MNHEY and CDR2 is SMNVEV (reference sequence). Trimming took off 2 bases at V and 4 bases at J, with 6 bases between the two ends.

The chain links TRBV5-1 to TRBJ2-4; 9 bases line up with TRBD1. Germline CDR1 SGHRS, CDR2 YFSETQ. The ends lost 4 bases at V and 10 bases at J; junction bases unmatched: 15. The CDR3 spans 16 residues. DNA for the CDR3: TGCGCCAGCAGCACTGGCTCGACAGGGGGAAGTACGATTCAGTACTTC. It is translated as CASSTGSTGGSTIQYF. Full variable domain (outside the CDR3, taken from reference TRBV5-1 and TRBJ2-4): KAGVTQTPRYLIKTRGQQVTLSCSPISGHRSVSWYQQTPGQGLQFLFEYFSETQRNKGNFPGRFSGRQFSNSRSEMNVSTLELGDSALYLCASSTGSTGGSTIQYFGAGTRLSVL.

The chain couples TRBV7-2 to TRBJ1-1; TRBD1 might be the D (5 bases). The CDR3 has 17 residues. In germline, CDR1 is SGHTA, CDR2 FQGNSA. Trimming took off 2 bases at V and 4 bases at J, with 20 bases between the two ends. The CDR3 nucleotides read TGTGCCAGCAGCTTAAACCCCGGGGGGGAGCTGGGCACTGAAGCTTTCTTT. It translates to CASSLNPGGELGTEAFF.

V and J are TRBV9 and TRBJ1-2; possibly TRBD1 for D (6 bases). Germline CDR1 reads SGDLS; CDR2 reads YYNGEE. There are 14 residues in the CDR3. V was pared by 0 bases and J by 8 bases, with 14 bases between. In DNA form, the CDR3 reads TGTGCCAGCAGCGTAGTGGCAGGGGCCGGCGGCTACACCTTC. Translating it yields CASSVVAGAGGYTF.

The chain combines TRBV6-1 with TRBJ1-4; TRBD1 agrees at 8 bases. CDR3 size: 14 residues. Germline values: CDR1 MNHNS, CDR2 SASEGT. V lost 3 bases and J lost 8; bases outside the gene matches: 5. Written as DNA, the CDR3 is TGTGCCAGCAGTGACTGGACAGGGTTGGAAAAACTGTTTTTT. Protein sequence: CASSDWTGLEKLFF.

This CDR3 reads CASSEFKGSTEAFF. Here the CDR3 DNA reads TGTGCCAGCAGTGAATTTAAAGGGTCTACTGAAGCTTTCTTT. The chain joins TRBV25-1 to TRBJ1-1; D remains ambiguous. Germline lookup yields CDR1 MGHDK and CDR2 SYGVNS. The V end lost 1 base, the J end lost 5 bases, and 11 bases lay between the germline ends. The CDR3 runs to 14 residues.

V usage is TRBV28 and J usage is TRBJ1-4; 9 bases align to TRBD1. This CDR3 comprises 14 residues. J was trimmed by 11 bases and V by 5 bases; bases with no gene match: 9. CDR1 is MDHEN and CDR2 is SYDVKM in the germline V gene. The CDR3 DNA sequence: TGTGCCAGCAGTCCGACAGGGGGTATGGAGAAACTGTTTTTT. Its translation is CASSPTGGMEKLFF.

This chain joins TRBV6-5 and TRBJ1-1; the D is unclear. This CDR3 is built from 11 residues. The V gene's germline CDR1 is MNHEY and CDR2 SVGAGI. The V and J ends lost 6 bases and 2 bases respectively, with 4 bases between them. CDR3 DNA: TGTGCCAGCAGCTCCAACACTGAAGCTTTCTTT. This gives the protein CASSSNTEAFF.